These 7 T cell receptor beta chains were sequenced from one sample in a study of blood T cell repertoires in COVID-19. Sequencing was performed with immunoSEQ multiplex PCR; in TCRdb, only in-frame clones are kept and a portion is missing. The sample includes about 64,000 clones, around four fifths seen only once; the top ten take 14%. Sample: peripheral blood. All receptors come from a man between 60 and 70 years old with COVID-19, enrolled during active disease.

CDR3 in DNA: TGTGCCAGTAGTATAGACAGGGCGAGAGAGACCCAGTACTTC. Amino acids: CASSIDRARETQYF. The chain is built from TRBV19 and TRBJ2-5; D is possibly TRBD1 (5 bases). V lost 0 bases and J 4 bases, leaving 9 bases between the germline ends. The CDR3 length is 14 residues. The germline gives CDR1 LNHDA, CDR2 SQIVND (reference sequence).

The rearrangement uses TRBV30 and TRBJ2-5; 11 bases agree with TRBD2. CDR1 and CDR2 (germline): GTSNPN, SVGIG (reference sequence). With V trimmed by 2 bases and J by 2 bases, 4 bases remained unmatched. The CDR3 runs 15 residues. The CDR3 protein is CAWSPGTSGQETQYF. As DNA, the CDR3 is TGTGCCTGGAGTCCCGGGACTAGCGGACAAGAGACCCAGTACTTC.

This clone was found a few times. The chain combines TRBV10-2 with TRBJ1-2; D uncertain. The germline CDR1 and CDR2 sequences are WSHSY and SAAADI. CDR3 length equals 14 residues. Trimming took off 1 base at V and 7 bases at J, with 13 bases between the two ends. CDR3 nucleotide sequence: TGCGCCAGCAGTGAGTGGCAGGCTGGAGGTGGCTACACCTTC. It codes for CASSEWQAGGGYTF.

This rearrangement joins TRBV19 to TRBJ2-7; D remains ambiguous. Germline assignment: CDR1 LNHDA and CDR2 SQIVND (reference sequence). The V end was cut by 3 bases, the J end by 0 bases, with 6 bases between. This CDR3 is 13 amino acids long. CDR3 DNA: TGTGCCAGTAGTATGGGCAACTCCTACGAGCAGTACTTC. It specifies CASSMGNSYEQYF.

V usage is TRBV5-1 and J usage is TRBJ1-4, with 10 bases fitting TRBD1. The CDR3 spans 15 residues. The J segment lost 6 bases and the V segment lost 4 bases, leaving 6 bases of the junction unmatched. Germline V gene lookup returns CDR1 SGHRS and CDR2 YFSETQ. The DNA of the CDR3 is TGCGCCAGCAGCCTCCTCGGGACAGGGGATGAAAAACTGTTTTTT. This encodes CASSLLGTGDEKLFF. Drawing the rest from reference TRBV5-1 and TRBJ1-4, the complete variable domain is KAGVTQTPRYLIKTRGQQVTLSCSPISGHRSVSWYQQTPGQGLQFLFEYFSETQRNKGNFPGRFSGRQFSNSRSEMNVSTLELGDSALYLCASSLLGTGDEKLFFGSGTQLSVL.

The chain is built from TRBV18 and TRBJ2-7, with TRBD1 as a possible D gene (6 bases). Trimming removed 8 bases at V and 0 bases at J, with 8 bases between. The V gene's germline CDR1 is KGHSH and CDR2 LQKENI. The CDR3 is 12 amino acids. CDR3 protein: CASRDNSYEQYF. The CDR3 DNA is TGTGCCAGCCGGGACAACTCCTACGAGCAGTACTTC.

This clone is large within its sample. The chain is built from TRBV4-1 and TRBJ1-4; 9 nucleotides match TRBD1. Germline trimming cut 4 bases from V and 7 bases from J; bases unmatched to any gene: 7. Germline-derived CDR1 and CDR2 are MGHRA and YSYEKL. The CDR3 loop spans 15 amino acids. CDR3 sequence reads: CASSPTGTGSEKLFF. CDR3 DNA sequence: TGCGCCAGCAGCCCGACCGGGACAGGGAGTGAAAAACTGTTTTTT.